The present T cell receptor beta chain was sequenced within a study of blood T cells in healthy people across ages. Through a sample-barcoded 5' primer and a J-beta primer mix, a second PCR was run for roughly 6 to 11 cycles. TCRdb re-analysed the 5' RACE reads in MiXCR, keeping a single row per CDR3 protein. The sample has roughly 930,000 distinct CDR3 sequences, roughly 48% seen once. This clonotype was obtained from a man in his thirties or forties in good health. Sequences were obtained from blood.

The chain's CDR3 is CASSESGRGGEKLFF. The CDR3 bases are TGTGCCAGCAGTGAATCTGGCAGGGGAGGTGAAAAACTGTTTTTT. This chain joins TRBV25-1 and TRBJ1-4, with a tentative D call TRBD1 (6 bases). The CDR3 is 15 amino acids. Germline CDR1 MGHDK, CDR2 SYGVNS. The germline V and J ends were trimmed by 1 base and 7 bases, with 13 bases remaining between them.